These 26 T cell receptor beta chains share one sample of origin, sequenced in a study of T cell repertoires in cytomegalovirus infection. MiXCR was run by TCRdb on the reads, yielding one entry per CDR3 protein. The data hold approximately 750,000 distinct CDR3 sequences, with 35% to 45% observed a single time. Sample: PBMCs. These receptors originate from a human donor in good health (CMV status not recorded). Some clones in this sample may be carry-over from other donors' samples.

This clonotype came up once. The genes are TRBV18 and TRBJ2-1, with D perhaps TRBD2 (6 bases). Germline CDR1 KGHSH, CDR2 LQKENI. V was shortened by 3 bases and J by 5 bases, with 26 bases between the two germline ends. The length of the CDR3 is 19 residues. This CDR3 reads CASSPRTTRRQNLHNEQFF. CDR3 coding DNA: TGTGCCAGCTCACCTCGGACTACAAGAAGGCAAAACTTACACAATGAGCAGTTCTTC.

This clonotype was observed a few times. The chain uses TRBV7-9 and TRBJ1-2; D gene ambiguous. The CDR3 loop spans 15 amino acids. Trimming left V 1 base short and J 4 bases short, with 13 bases between. In germline, CDR1 is SEHNR, CDR2 FQNEAQ (reference sequence). The CDR3 here is CASSLGAGPSYGYTF. Written as DNA, the CDR3 is TGTGCCAGCAGCTTAGGCGCAGGTCCAAGCTATGGCTACACCTTC. The whole variable domain, remainder taken from reference TRBV7-9 and TRBJ1-2, is DTGVSQNPRHKITKRGQNVTFRCDPISEHNRLYWYRQTLGQGPEFLTYFQNEAQLEKSRLLSDRFSAERPKGSFSTLEIQRTEQGDSAMYLCASSLGAGPSYGYTFGSGTRLTVV.

This clonotype was recorded many times. V is TRBV7-2 and J is TRBJ1-2; 9 bases match TRBD1. CDR1 is SGHTA and CDR2 is FQGNSA in the germline V gene. This CDR3 is built from 14 residues. Trimming at V came to 0 bases and at J to 6 bases, leaving 2 bases not matched to a gene. The chain's CDR3 is CASSLAGTGNGYTF. The CDR3 DNA sequence: TGTGCCAGCAGCTTAGCTGGGACAGGGAATGGCTACACCTTC.

This rearrangement joins TRBV28 to TRBJ2-5; 7 bases line up with TRBD1. With 3 bases clipped from V and 1 base from J, the junction kept 8 bases outside the gene matches. The CDR3 extends over 16 amino acids. From germline, CDR1 is MDHEN and CDR2 SYDVKM. Written as DNA, the CDR3 is TGTGCCAGCAGTTTGGACAGGCTTACCTTCCAAGAGACCCAGTACTTC. Translation gives CASSLDRLTFQETQYF.

This clonotype was observed many times. The chain employs TRBV7-2 and TRBJ2-4, with 7 bases lining up with TRBD1. Losses at the gene ends were 5 bases for V and 9 bases for J; bases not matched to a gene: 4. CDR3 size: 12 residues. Germline CDR1 and CDR2: SGHTA and FQGNSA. As DNA, the CDR3 is TGTGCCAGCAGCACAAGACAGGGCATTCAGTACTTC. This codes for CASSTRQGIQYF.

The CDR3 loop reads CASSRRQGSGSNQPQHF. CDR3 nucleotide sequence: TGTGCCAGCAGCAGACGACAGGGTAGCGGTAGCAATCAGCCCCAGCATTTT. J is TRBJ1-5 and V is TRBV12-3 or TRBV12-4, with 7 bases lining up with TRBD1. The length of the CDR3 is 17 residues. The trim removed 6 bases at V and 0 bases at J, leaving 11 bases unmatched.

The V and J genes are TRBV19 and TRBJ2-4; 7 positions agree with TRBD1. Germline V CDR1 and CDR2: LNHDA, SQIVND (reference sequence). The CDR3 consists of 16 residues. With 5 bases clipped from V and 8 bases from J, the junction kept 15 bases outside the gene matches. CDR3 loop: CASSSTMGQPLHIQYF. As DNA, the CDR3 is TGTGCCAGTAGTTCGACCATGGGACAGCCCCTGCACATTCAGTACTTC.

This clonotype was found a few times. In nucleotides, the CDR3 is TGTGCCAGCACCCCCCTAGCGGGAGAGGGCGACGAGACCCAGTACTTC. Its translation: CASTPLAGEGDETQYF. The V call is TRBV6-1, the J call TRBJ2-5; 10 bases are shared with TRBD2. Germline CDR1 reads MNHNS; CDR2 reads SASEGT. V dropped 7 bases and J dropped 5; count of bases not matched to a gene: 13. The CDR3 runs 16 residues.

In the case of this clonotype: Given the absence of the conserved phenylalanine or tryptophan at the CDR3 end, a read error is likely. The chain links TRBV12-3 or TRBV12-4 to TRBJ2-7; no clear D gene. The CDR3 sequence is 12 residues long. V was shortened by 1 base and J by 6 bases, with 7 bases between the two germline ends. CDR3 sequence (DNA): TGTGCCAGCAGTTTAGTGGGATCCGAGCAGTACTAC. It specifies CASSLVGSEQYY.

V is TRBV7-9 and J is TRBJ1-4; a possible D gene is TRBD1 (5 bases). The CDR3 is made up of 14 amino acids. V lost 1 base, J lost 8 bases, and 11 bases lay in between. Germline V gene lookup returns CDR1 SEHNR and CDR2 FQNEAQ (reference sequence). CDR3 in DNA: TGTGCCAGCAGCTTAGTGGGGGAAGGGGAAAAACTGTTTTTT. Encoded protein: CASSLVGEGEKLFF.

The genes are TRBV6-8 and TRBJ1-4, with D unresolved. The length of the CDR3 is 13 residues. Germline assignment: CDR1 MNHGY and CDR2 SAAAGT. Trimming removed 5 bases from V and 8 bases from J, with 12 bases in between. For the CDR3, the DNA is TGTGCCAGCAGTCCCACGGTTCGGGAAAAACTGTTTTTT. This codes for CASSPTVREKLFF.

This clonotype occurred a few times. V gene TRBV5-5 combines with J gene TRBJ2-1, with D perhaps TRBD2 (5 bases). There are 17 residues in the CDR3. Trimming removed 4 bases from V and 1 base from J, with 18 bases in between. The germline CDR1 and CDR2 sequences are SGHKS and YYEKEE (reference sequence). CDR3 DNA sequence: TGTGCCAGCAGCCCCATGTCTCCGGGGTCTTCCTACAATGAGCAGTTCTTC. It translates to CASSPMSPGSSYNEQFF. Variable domain in full (rest from reference TRBV5-5 and TRBJ2-1): DAGVTQSPTHLIKTRGQQVTLRCSPISGHKSVSWYQQVLGQGPQFIFQYYEKEERGRGNFPDRFSARQFPNYSSELNVNALLLGDSALYLCASSPMSPGSSYNEQFFGPGTRLTVL.

The chain recombines TRBV5-1 with TRBJ2-1; either TRBD1 or TRBD2 may supply D (5 bases each). The length of the CDR3 is 14 residues. Trimming stripped 4 bases from V and 5 bases from J, with 13 bases between. Germline-derived CDR1 and CDR2 are SGHRS and YFSETQ. CDR3 sequence (DNA): TGCGCCAGCAGCCAGAGGACGGGGCACAATGAGCAGTTCTTC. Translating it yields CASSQRTGHNEQFF.

The rearrangement links TRBV7-9 to TRBJ2-1, with a weak D call TRBD2 (5 bases). The CDR3 runs 16 residues. V gave up 4 bases and J gave up 2 bases, with 15 bases separating them. Germline values: CDR1 SEHNR, CDR2 FQNEAQ (reference sequence). As DNA, the CDR3 is TGTGCCAGCAGCTCACGCCGGGAAGGCGCCTACAATGAGCAGTTCTTC. As protein: CASSSRREGAYNEQFF.

The sample holds one count of this clonotype. The chain links TRBV6-8 to TRBJ2-4; D might be TRBD1 or TRBD2, each matching 7 bases. This CDR3 comprises 15 residues. Looked up from germline, CDR1 is MNHGY and CDR2 is SAAAGT. Trimming took off 5 bases at V and 5 bases at J, with 16 bases between the two ends. The CDR3 DNA is TGTGCCAGCAGTATCCAGGGGGGGGGAGAAAACATTCAGTACTTC. Residues: CASSIQGGGENIQYF.

V gene TRBV28 combines with J gene TRBJ1-2; no firm D call. V lost 5 bases to trimming and J lost 12 bases, with 16 bases between them. There are 12 residues in the CDR3. Looked up from germline, CDR1 is MDHEN and CDR2 is SYDVKM. The CDR3 sequence: CASSPVFEGDTF. CDR3 nucleotides: TGTGCCAGCAGTCCCGTTTTCGAGGGCGACACCTTC.

The rearrangement links TRBV27 to TRBJ2-7; no definite D call. V was clipped by 6 bases and J by 0 bases, with 12 bases between them. The CDR3 runs to 14 residues. Germline values: CDR1 MNHEY, CDR2 SMNVEV (reference sequence). The CDR3 sequence is CASSPSVSSYEQYF. CDR3 bases: TGTGCCAGCAGCCCAAGCGTTAGCTCCTACGAGCAGTACTTC.

In regard to this clonotype: At one boundary the junction diverges from the germline segment, which might be a read error. The V call is TRBV6-6, the J call TRBJ1-5, with 8 bases aligning to TRBD1. The CDR3 totals 17 residues. Germline assignment: CDR1 MNHNY and CDR2 SVGAGI (reference sequence). The CDR3 protein is CASSGSGTGWSNQPQRF. The CDR3 nucleotides read TGTGCCAGCAGTGGCTCCGGGACAGGATGGAGCAATCAGCCCCAGCGTTTT.

DNA of the CDR3: TGTGCCAGCAGCCAAAAAGGGAACCCACAGGGGACCAAAAACATTCAGTACTTC. This codes for CASSQKGNPQGTKNIQYF. V is TRBV4-2 and J is TRBJ2-4; TRBD1 matches 7 bases. Losses at the gene ends were 2 bases for V and 2 bases for J; bases not matched to a gene: 12. Germline lookup yields CDR1 LGHNA and CDR2 YNFKEQ. The CDR3 has 18 amino acids.

The gene calls are TRBV7-9 and TRBJ2-2; TRBD2 agrees at 14 bases. The CDR3 is 19 residues long. Germline CDR1 and CDR2: SEHNR and FQNEAQ (reference sequence). V shed 5 bases and J 2 bases; nucleotides not matched to a gene: 10. The CDR3 nucleotides are TGTGCCAGCAGCGGTCCGGGGACTAGCGGGGGCCATAACACCGGGGAGCTGTTTTTT. Residues: CASSGPGTSGGHNTGELFF. Variable domain in full (rest from reference TRBV7-9 and TRBJ2-2): DTGVSQNPRHKITKRGQNVTFRCDPISEHNRLYWYRQTLGQGPEFLTYFQNEAQLEKSRLLSDRFSAERPKGSFSTLEIQRTEQGDSAMYLCASSGPGTSGGHNTGELFFGEGSRLTVL.

This clonotype came up a few times. The chain uses TRBV24-1 and TRBJ2-1; TRBD1 matches at 10 bases. Trimming cost V 4 bases and J 4 bases; bases outside gene matches: 6. The CDR3 runs to 16 residues. The germline CDR1 and CDR2 sequences are KGHDR and SFDVKD. The CDR3 bases are TGTGCCACCAGTGACCCCCGGGACAGGGGATACAATGAGCAGTTCTTC. As protein: CATSDPRDRGYNEQFF.

J is TRBJ2-1 and V is TRBV19; 7 bases map to TRBD2. Germline V gene data show CDR1 as LNHDA and CDR2 as SQIVND (reference sequence). The CDR3 length is 11 residues. V lost 10 bases and J lost 9; bases outside the gene matches: 6. The CDR3 here is CAITIAGEQFF. The DNA of the CDR3 is TGTGCCATAACTATAGCGGGTGAGCAGTTCTTC.

This clonotype was counted a few times. V is TRBV7-2 and J is TRBJ2-7, with D unresolved. V was cut by 5 bases and J by 1 base, with 9 bases left in between. The germline V gene encodes CDR1 SGHTA and CDR2 FQGNSA. The length of the CDR3 is 13 residues. The CDR3 is CASSPTTSYEQYF. Written as DNA, the CDR3 is TGTGCCAGCAGCCCCACTACATCCTACGAGCAGTACTTC.

The chain is built from TRBV4-2 and TRBJ2-3; TRBD2 matches at 12 bases. The germline V gene encodes CDR1 LGHNA and CDR2 YNFKEQ. V gave up 4 bases and J gave up 2 bases; unmatched junction bases: 7. The CDR3 sequence is 17 residues long. The CDR3 is CASSPKLAGGFTDTQYF. The CDR3 DNA follows: TGTGCCAGCAGCCCCAAACTAGCGGGGGGCTTCACAGATACGCAGTATTTT.

Details on this clonotype: One base away lies a much larger clone, so this may be a sequencing read error. A read error is likely, as this CDR3 ends without the conserved phenylalanine or tryptophan. The rearrangement links TRBV28 to TRBJ1-5; D might be TRBD1 (5 bases). Germline V gene lookup returns CDR1 MDHEN and CDR2 SYDVKM. The length of the CDR3 is 15 residues. V gave up 5 bases and J gave up 6 bases, with 17 bases separating them. CDR3 sequence (DNA): TGTGCCAGCAGTGGGGACGGGGCAGAGGGTCAGCCCCAGCATTTA. As protein: CASSGDGAEGQPQHL.

The sample holds a few counts of this clonotype. The gene calls are TRBV9 and TRBJ1-3, with D unclear. The germline CDR1 and CDR2 sequences are SGDLS and YYNGEE. This CDR3 comprises 13 residues. Trimming removed 4 bases at V and 4 bases at J, with 9 bases between. The CDR3 sequence: CASSQELGNTIYF. Written as DNA, the CDR3 is TGTGCCAGCAGCCAAGAGCTCGGAAACACCATATATTTT.